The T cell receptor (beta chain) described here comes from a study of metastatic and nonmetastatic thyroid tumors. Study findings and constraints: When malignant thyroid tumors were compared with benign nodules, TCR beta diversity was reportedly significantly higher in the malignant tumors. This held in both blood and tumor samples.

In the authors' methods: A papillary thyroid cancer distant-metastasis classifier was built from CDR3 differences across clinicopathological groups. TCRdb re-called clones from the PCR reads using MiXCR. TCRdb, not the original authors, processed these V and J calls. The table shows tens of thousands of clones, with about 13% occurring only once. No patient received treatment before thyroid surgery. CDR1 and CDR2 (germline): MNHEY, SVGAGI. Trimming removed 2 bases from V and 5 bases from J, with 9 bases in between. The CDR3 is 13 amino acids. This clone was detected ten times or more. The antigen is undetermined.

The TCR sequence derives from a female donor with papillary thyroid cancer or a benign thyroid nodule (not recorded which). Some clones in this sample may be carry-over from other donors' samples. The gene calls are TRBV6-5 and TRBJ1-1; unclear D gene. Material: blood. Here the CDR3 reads CASSYHLGTEAFF. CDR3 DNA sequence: TGTGCCAGCAGTTACCACTTGGGGACTGAAGCTTTCTTT.